This TCR beta chain was profiled in a study of monozygotic twins with inflammatory bowel disease. Study-level results: There were differing immunosuppressive treatments, which may have added variability to patient repertoires. Inverse Simpson values showed less TCRbeta diversity in IBD patients than in their healthy co-twins.

The germline CDR1 and CDR2 sequences are DFQATT and SNEGSKA (reference sequence). The CDR3 length is 13 residues. TCRdb reprocessed the 5' RACE reads and reports one entry per CDR3 protein, with no DNA. Seen in this sample are 350,000 to 550,000 distinct CDR3 sequences; the ten most common clones hold 2% to 3%. On this clonotype: As yet, its antigen is unknown.

The chain joins TRBV20-1 to TRBJ2-3; TCRdb proposes TRBD2, but this gene call is untestable without DNA. This clonotype originated in a human donor with ulcerative colitis or Crohn's disease, or a healthy co-twin of an affected twin (not recorded which). The sample consisted of blood. CDR3 sequence reads: CSARGIGPSTQYF.